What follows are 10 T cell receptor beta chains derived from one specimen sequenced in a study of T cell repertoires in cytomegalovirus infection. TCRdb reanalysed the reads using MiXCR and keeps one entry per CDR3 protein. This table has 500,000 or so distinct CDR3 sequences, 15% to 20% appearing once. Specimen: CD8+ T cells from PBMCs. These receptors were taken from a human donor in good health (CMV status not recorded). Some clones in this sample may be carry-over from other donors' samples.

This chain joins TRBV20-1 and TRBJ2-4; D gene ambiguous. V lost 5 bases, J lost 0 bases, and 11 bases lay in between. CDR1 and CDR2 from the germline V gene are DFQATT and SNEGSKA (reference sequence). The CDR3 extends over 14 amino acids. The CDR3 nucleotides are TGCAGTGCTGGTCCGGCGGTAGCCAAAAACATTCAGTACTTC. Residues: CSAGPAVAKNIQYF.

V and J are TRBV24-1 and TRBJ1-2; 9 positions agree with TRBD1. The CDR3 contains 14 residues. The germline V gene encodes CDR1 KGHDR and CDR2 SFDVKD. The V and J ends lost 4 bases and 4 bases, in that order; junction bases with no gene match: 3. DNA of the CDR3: TGTGCCACCAGTGAGCGGACAGGGGCCTATGGCTACACCTTC. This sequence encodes CATSERTGAYGYTF.

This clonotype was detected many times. The CDR3 region is CASSAPGQTYEQYF. The CDR3 region has the DNA TGTGCCAGCAGCGCACCGGGACAGACCTACGAGCAGTACTTC. The V call is TRBV7-9, the J call TRBJ2-7, with 7 bases identical to TRBD1. Germline loops: CDR1 SEHNR, CDR2 FQNEAQ (reference sequence). The CDR3 consists of 14 residues. The V and J ends lost 5 bases and 2 bases, in that order; junction bases with no gene match: 6.

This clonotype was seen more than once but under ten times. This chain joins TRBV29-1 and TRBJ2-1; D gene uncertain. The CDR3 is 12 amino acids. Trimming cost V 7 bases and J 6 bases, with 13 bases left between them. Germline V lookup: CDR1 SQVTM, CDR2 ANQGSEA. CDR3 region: CSAVGARNEQFF. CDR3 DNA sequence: TGCAGCGCCGTAGGAGCACGCAATGAGCAGTTCTTC.

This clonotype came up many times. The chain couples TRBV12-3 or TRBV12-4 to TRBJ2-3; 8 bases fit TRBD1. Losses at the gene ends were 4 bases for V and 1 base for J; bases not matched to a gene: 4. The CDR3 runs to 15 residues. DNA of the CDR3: TGTGCCAGCAGTTCCTGGGGACAGGGCACAGATACGCAGTATTTT. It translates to CASSSWGQGTDTQYF.

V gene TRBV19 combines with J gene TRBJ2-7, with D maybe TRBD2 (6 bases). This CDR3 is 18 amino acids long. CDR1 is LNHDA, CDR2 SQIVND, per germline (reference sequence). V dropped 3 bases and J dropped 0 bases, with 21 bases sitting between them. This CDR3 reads CASSMGLSTDGSSYEQYF. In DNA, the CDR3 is TGTGCCAGTAGTATGGGCCTAAGTACCGACGGGAGCTCCTACGAGCAGTACTTC.

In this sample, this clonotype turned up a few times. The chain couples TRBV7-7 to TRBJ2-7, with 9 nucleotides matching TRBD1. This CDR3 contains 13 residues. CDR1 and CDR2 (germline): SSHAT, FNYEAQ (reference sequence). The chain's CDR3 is CASGPGQGYEQYF. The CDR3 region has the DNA TGTGCTAGCGGACCGGGACAGGGCTACGAGCAGTACTTC.

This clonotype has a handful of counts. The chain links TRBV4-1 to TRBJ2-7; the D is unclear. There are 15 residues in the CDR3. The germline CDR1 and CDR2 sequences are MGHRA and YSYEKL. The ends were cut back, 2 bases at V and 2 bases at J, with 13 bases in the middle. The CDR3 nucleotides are TGCGCCAGCAGCCAACAGGTTGTTCTTACCTACGAGCAGTACTTC. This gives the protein CASSQQVVLTYEQYF.

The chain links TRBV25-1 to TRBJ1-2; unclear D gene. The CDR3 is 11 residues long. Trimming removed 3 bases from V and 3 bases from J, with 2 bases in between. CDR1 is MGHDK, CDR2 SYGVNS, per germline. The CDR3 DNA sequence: TGTGCCAGCAGTGATGACTATGGCTACACCTTC. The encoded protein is CASSDDYGYTF.

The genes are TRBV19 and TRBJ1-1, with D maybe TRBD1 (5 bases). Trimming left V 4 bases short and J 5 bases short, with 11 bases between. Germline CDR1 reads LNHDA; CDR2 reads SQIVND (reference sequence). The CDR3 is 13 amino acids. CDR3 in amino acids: CASSREGPTEAFF. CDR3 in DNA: TGTGCCAGTAGTAGGGAGGGGCCTACTGAAGCTTTCTTT. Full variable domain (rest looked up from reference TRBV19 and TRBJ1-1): DGGITQSPKYLFRKEGQNVTLSCEQNLNHDAMYWYRQDPGQGLRLIYYSQIVNDFQKGDIAEGYSVSREKKESFPLTVTSAQKNPTAFYLCASSREGPTEAFFGQGTRLTVV.